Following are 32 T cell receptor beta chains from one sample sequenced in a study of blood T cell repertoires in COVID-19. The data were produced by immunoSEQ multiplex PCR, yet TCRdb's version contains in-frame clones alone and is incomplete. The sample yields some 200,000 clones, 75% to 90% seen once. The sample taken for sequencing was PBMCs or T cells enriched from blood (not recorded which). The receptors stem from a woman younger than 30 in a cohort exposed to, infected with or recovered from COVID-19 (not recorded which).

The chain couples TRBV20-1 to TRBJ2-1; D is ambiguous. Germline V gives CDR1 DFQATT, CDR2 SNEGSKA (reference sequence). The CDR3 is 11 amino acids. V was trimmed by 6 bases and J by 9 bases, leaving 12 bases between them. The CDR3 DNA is TGCAGTGCGCCTAGATACGGTGAGCAGTTCTTC. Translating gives CSAPRYGEQFF.

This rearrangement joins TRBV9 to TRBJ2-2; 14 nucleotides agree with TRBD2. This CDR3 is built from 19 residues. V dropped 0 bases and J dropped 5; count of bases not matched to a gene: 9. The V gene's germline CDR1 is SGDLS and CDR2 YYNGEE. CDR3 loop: CASSVAGTSGRVGTGELFF. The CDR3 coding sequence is TGTGCCAGCAGCGTAGCAGGGACTAGCGGGAGAGTGGGTACCGGGGAGCTGTTTTTT.

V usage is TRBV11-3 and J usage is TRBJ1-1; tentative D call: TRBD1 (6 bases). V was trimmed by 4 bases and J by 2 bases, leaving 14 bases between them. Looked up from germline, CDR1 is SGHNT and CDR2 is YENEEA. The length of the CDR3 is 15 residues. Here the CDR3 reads CASSSPRGINTEAFF. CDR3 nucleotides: TGTGCCAGCAGCTCCCCCAGGGGAATAAACACTGAAGCTTTCTTT.

CDR3 sequence (DNA): TGTGCCAGCAGTTTAGCAGTTCGCGAGCAGTACTTC. It yields the protein CASSLAVREQYF. The rearrangement uses TRBV28 and TRBJ2-7; the D is unclear. CDR3 length equals 12 residues. Germline V gene lookup returns CDR1 MDHEN and CDR2 SYDVKM. V was trimmed by 2 bases and J by 6 bases, leaving 8 bases between them.

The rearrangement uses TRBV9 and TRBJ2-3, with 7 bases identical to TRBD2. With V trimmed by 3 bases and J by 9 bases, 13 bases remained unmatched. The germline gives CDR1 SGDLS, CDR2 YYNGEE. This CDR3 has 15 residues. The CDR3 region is CASSASGIPVRTQYF. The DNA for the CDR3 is TGTGCCAGCAGCGCCAGCGGGATCCCGGTCCGCACGCAGTATTTT.

The CDR3 is CASSVQGGRNQPQHF. The CDR3 bases are TGTGCCAGCAGCGTTCAGGGTGGTCGCAATCAGCCCCAGCATTTT. V and J are TRBV9 and TRBJ1-5; D might be TRBD1 (5 bases). Germline values: CDR1 SGDLS, CDR2 YYNGEE. CDR3 length: 15 amino acids. The ends were cut back, 2 bases at V and 2 bases at J, with 11 bases in the middle.

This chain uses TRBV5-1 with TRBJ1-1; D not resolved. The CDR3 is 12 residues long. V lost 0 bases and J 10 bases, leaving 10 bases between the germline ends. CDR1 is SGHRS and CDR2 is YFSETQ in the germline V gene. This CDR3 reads CASSLVGDGAFF. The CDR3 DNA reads TGCGCCAGCAGCTTGGTTGGAGATGGAGCTTTCTTT. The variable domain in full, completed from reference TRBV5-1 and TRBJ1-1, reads KAGVTQTPRYLIKTRGQQVTLSCSPISGHRSVSWYQQTPGQGLQFLFEYFSETQRNKGNFPGRFSGRQFSNSRSEMNVSTLELGDSALYLCASSLVGDGAFFGQGTRLTVV.

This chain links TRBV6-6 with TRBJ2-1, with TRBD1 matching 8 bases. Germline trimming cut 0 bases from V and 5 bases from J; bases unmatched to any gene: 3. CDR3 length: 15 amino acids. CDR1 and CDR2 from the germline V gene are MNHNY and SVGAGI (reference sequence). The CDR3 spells CASSYSSDRDNEQFF. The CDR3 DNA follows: TGTGCCAGCAGTTACTCTTCGGACAGGGACAATGAGCAGTTCTTC.

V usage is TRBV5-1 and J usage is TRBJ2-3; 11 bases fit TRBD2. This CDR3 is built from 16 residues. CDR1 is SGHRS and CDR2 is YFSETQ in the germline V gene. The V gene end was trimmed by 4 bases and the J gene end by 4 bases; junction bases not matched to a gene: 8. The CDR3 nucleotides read TGCGCCAGCAGCGCCTTGGTAGCGGGGGGGTCAGATACGCAGTATTTT. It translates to CASSALVAGGSDTQYF.

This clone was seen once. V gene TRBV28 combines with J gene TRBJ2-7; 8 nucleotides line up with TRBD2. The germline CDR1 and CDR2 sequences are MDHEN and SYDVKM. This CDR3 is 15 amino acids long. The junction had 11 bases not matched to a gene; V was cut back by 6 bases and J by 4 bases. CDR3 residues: CASRAAGVTGYEQYF. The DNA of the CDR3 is TGTGCCAGCAGAGCAGCGGGGGTTACCGGGTACGAGCAGTACTTC. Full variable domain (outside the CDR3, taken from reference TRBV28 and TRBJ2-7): DVKVTQSSRYLVKRTGEKVFLECVQDMDHENMFWYRQDPGLGLRLIYFSYDVKMKEKGDIPEGYSVSREKKERFSLILESASTNQTSMYLCASRAAGVTGYEQYFGPGTRLTVT.

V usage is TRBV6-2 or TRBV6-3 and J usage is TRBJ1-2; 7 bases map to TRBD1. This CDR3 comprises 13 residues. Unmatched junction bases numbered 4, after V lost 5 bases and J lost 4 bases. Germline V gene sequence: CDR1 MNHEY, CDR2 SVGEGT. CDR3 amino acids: CASSLTGTYGYTF. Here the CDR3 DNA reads TGTGCCAGCAGTCTGACAGGGACCTATGGCTACACCTTC.

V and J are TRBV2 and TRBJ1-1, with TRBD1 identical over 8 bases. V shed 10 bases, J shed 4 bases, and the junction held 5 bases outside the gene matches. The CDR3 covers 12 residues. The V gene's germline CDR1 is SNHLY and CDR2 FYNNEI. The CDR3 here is CANGQGFTEAFF. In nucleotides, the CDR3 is TGTGCCAACGGACAGGGATTCACTGAAGCTTTCTTT.

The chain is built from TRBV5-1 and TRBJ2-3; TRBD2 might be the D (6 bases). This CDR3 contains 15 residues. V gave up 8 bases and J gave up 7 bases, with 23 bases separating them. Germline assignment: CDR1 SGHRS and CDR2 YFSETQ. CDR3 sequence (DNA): TGCGCCAGTTCCGGGCTTCCTAGCGAAGGGCATACGCAGTATTTT. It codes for CASSGLPSEGHTQYF.

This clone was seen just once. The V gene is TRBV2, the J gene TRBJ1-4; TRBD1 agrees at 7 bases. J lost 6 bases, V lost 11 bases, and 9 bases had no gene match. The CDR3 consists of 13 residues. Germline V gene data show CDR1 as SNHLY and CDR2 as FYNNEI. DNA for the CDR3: TGTGCCGGGTCGACAGGGACTTATGAAAAACTGTTTTTT. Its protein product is CAGSTGTYEKLFF. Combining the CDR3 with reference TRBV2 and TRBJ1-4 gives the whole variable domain EPEVTQTPSHQVTQMGQEVILRCVPISNHLYFYWYRQILGQKVEFLVSFYNNEISEKSEIFDDQFSVERPDGSNFTLKIRSTKLEDSAMYFCAGSTGTYEKLFFGSGTQLSVL.

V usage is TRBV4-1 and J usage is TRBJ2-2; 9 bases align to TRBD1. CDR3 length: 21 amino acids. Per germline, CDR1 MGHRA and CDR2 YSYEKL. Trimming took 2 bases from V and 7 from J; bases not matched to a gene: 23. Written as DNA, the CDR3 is TGCGCCAGCAGCCAAATCACTACCGGGACAGGGCCTACCCCAGGGCACGGGGAGCTGTTTTTT. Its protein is CASSQITTGTGPTPGHGELFF.

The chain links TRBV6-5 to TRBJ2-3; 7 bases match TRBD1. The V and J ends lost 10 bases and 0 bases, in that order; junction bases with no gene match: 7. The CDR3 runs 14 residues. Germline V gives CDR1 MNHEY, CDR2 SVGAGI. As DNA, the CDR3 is TGTGCCACGATAGCCAGGGGGAGCACAGATACGCAGTATTTT. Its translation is CATIARGSTDTQYF.

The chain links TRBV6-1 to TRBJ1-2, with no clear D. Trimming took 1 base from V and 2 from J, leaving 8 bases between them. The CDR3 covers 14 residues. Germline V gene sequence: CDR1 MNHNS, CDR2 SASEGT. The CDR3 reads CASSEGRKNYGYTF. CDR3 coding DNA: TGTGCCAGCAGTGAAGGCAGGAAGAACTATGGCTACACCTTC.

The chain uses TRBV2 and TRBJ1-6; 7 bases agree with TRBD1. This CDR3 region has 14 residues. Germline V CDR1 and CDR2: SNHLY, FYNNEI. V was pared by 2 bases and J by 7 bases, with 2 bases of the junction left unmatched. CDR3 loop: CASSENRGNSPLHF. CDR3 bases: TGTGCCAGCAGTGAAAACAGGGGCAATTCACCCCTCCACTTT.

The CDR3 reads CASSEIVEKLFF. The CDR3 nucleotides read TGTGCCAGCAGTGAAATCGTTGAAAAACTGTTTTTT. The gene calls are TRBV2 and TRBJ1-4; no firm D call. From germline, CDR1 is SNHLY and CDR2 FYNNEI. Trimming removed 2 bases at V and 7 bases at J, with 5 bases between. This CDR3 has 12 amino acids.

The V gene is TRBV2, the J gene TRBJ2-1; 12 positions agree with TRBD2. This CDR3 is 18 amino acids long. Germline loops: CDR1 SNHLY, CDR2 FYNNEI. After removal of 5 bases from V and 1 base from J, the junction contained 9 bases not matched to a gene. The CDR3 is CASSLIRTSGISYNEQFF. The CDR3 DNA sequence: TGTGCCAGCAGTCTGATACGGACTAGCGGGATATCCTACAATGAGCAGTTCTTC.

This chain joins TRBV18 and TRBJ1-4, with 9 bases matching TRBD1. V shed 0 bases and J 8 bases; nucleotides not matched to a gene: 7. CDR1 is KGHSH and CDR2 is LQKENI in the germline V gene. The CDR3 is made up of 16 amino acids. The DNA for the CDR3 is TGTGCCAGCTCACCACCCGGGGGGGACAGGGTCGAAAAACTGTTTTTT. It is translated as CASSPPGGDRVEKLFF.

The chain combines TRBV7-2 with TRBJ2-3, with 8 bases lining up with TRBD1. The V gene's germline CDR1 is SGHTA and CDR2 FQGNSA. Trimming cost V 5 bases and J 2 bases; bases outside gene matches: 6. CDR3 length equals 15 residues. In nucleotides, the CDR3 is TGTGCCAGCAGCGATGGACAGGGCCTCACAGATACGCAGTATTTT. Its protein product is CASSDGQGLTDTQYF.

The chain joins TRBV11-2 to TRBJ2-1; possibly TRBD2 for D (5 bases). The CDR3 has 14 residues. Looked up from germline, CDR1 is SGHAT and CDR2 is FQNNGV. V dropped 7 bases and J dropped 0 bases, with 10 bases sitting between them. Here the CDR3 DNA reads TGTGCCAGCACCTCGAGGGACTCCTACAATGAGCAGTTCTTC. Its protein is CASTSRDSYNEQFF.

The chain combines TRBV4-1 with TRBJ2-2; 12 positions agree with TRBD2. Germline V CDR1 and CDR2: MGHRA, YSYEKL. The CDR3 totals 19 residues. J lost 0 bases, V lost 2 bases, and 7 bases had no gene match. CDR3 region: CASSQLGLAGRSNTGELFF. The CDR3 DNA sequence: TGCGCCAGCAGCCAATTAGGACTAGCGGGAAGGTCGAACACCGGGGAGCTGTTTTTT.

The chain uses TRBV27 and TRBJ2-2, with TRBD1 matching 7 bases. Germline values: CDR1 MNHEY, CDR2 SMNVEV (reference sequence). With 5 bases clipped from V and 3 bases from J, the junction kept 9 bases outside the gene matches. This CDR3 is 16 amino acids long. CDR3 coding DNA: TGTGCCAGCAGTCCCTCGGACAGGCTCGACACCGGGGAGCTGTTTTTT. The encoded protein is CASSPSDRLDTGELFF.

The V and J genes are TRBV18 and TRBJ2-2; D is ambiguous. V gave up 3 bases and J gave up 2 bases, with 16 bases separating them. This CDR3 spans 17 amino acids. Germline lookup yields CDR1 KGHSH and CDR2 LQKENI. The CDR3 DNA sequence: TGTGCCAGCTCACCCCGGAGTACCGGTGGCAACACCGGGGAGCTGTTTTTT. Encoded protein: CASSPRSTGGNTGELFF. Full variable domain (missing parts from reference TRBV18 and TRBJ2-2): NAGVMQNPRHLVRRRGQEARLRCSPMKGHSHVYWYRQLPEEGLKFMVYLQKENIIDESGMPKERFSAEFPKEGPSILRIQQVVRGDSAAYFCASSPRSTGGNTGELFFGEGSRLTVL.

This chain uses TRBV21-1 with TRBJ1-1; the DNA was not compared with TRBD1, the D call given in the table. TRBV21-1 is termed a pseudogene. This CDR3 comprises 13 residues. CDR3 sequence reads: CASSAQGDTEAFF. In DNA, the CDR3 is TGTGCCAGCAGCGCCCAGGGGGACACTGAAGCTTTCTTT.

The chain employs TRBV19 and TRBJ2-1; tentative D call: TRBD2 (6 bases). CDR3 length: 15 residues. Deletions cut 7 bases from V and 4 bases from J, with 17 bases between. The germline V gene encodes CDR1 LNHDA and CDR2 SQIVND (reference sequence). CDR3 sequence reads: CASKQMGSGYNEQFF. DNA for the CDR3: TGTGCCAGTAAGCAAATGGGTAGCGGATACAATGAGCAGTTCTTC.

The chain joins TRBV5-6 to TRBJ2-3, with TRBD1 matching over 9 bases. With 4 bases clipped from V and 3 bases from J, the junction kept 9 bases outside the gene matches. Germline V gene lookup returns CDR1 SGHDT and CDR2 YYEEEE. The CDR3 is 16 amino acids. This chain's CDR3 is CASSPRTGAITDTQYF. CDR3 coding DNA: TGTGCCAGCAGCCCTCGGACAGGGGCTATAACAGATACGCAGTATTTT. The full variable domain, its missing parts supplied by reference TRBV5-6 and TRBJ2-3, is DAGVTQSPTHLIKTRGQQVTLRCSPKSGHDTVSWYQQALGQGPQFIFQYYEEEERQRGNFPDRFSGHQFPNYSSELNVNALLLGDSALYLCASSPRTGAITDTQYFGPGTRLTVL.

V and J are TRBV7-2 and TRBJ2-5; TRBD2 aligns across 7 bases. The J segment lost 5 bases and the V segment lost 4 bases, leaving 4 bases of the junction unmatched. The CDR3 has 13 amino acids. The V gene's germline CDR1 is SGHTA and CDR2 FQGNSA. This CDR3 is CASSSNSGETQYF. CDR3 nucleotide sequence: TGTGCCAGCAGCTCGAATAGCGGGGAGACCCAGTACTTC.

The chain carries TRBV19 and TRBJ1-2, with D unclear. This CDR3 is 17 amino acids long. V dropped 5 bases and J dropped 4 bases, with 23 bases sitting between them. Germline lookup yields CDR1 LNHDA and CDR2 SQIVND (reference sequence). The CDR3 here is CASSSPRGDPPAYGYTF. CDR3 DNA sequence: TGTGCCAGTAGTTCACCCCGGGGAGACCCCCCGGCCTATGGCTACACCTTC. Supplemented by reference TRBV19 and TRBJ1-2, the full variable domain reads DGGITQSPKYLFRKEGQNVTLSCEQNLNHDAMYWYRQDPGQGLRLIYYSQIVNDFQKGDIAEGYSVSREKKESFPLTVTSAQKNPTAFYLCASSSPRGDPPAYGYTFGSGTRLTVV.

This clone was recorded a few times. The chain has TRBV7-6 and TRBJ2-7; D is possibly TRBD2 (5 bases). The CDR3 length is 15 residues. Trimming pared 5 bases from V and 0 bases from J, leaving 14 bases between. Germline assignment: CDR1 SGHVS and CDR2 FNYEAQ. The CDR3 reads CASSPRAGGSYEQYF. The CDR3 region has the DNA TGTGCCAGCAGCCCCCGGGCGGGTGGCTCCTACGAGCAGTACTTC.